The present entry profiles one TCR beta chain with its context. Its antigen is currently unknown. Per germline, CDR1 KGHSH and CDR2 LQKENI. Trimming took 3 bases from V and 3 from J, leaving 17 bases between them. CDR3 length: 17 amino acids. The entry originates in a study of OX40 agonist ivuxolimab in advanced cancers. Overall study results and limits: In the expanded peripheral T cells, antigen specificity was never determined. Low normalized T-cell clonal expansion was additionally recorded for some nonresponders. Patients with a partial response at 0.1-3.0 mg/kg had among the lowest clonal expansion.

Generated by immunoSEQ multiplex PCR, the TCRdb table keeps only in-frame clones and is missing some. The data contain around 38,000 clones, 92% of them singletons. This rearrangement joins TRBV18 to TRBJ1-4; tentatively, D is TRBD1 (5 bases). The sequence derives from an adult with an advanced solid tumor such as melanoma, head and neck, liver or kidney cancer. Sequences were derived from CD4+ or CD8+ T cells sorted from blood, sampled in a trial of the OX40 agonist ivuxolimab. The CDR3, as DNA: TGTGCCAGCTCACCGGTGTCAGTCCAAGGGGCTAATGAAAAACTGTTTTTT. It codes for CASSPVSVQGANEKLFF. The full variable domain, with the rest looked up from reference TRBV18 and TRBJ1-4, is NAGVMQNPRHLVRRRGQEARLRCSPMKGHSHVYWYRQLPEEGLKFMVYLQKENIIDESGMPKERFSAEFPKEGPSILRIQQVVRGDSAAYFCASSPVSVQGANEKLFFGSGTQLSVL.